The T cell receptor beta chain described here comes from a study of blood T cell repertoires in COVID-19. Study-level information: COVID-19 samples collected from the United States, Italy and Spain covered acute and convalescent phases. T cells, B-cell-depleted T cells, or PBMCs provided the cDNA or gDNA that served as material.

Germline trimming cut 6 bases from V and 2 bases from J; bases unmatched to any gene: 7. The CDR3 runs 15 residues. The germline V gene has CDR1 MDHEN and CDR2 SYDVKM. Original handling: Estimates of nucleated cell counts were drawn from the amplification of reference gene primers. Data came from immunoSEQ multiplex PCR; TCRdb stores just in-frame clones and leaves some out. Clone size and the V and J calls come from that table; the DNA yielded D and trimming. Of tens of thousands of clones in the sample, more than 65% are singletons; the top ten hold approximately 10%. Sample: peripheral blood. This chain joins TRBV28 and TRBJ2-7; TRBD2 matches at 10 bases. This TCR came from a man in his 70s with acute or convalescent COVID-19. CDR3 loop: CASSQTSGATYEQYF. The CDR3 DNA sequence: TGTGCCAGCAGCCAAACTAGCGGGGCAACCTACGAGCAGTACTTC.